The T cell receptor beta chain described here comes from a study of T cells after yellow fever vaccination. This clonotype was seen only a few times. TCRdb processed the 5' RACE reads anew with MiXCR; each CDR3 protein has one entry. The profile shows a few hundred thousand distinct CDR3 sequences, 8% to 10% of them singletons. CDR1 LGHDT and CDR2 YNNKEL come from the germline V gene (reference sequence). V shed 3 bases and J 5 bases; nucleotides not matched to a gene: 8. The CDR3 totals 15 residues. The gene calls are TRBV3-1 and TRBJ2-5; 8 bases map to TRBD2. The sample was PBMCs, taken on the day of the first yellow fever vaccination. This receptor was taken from a man younger than 35 who received the YFV17D yellow fever vaccine. The CDR3: CASSQSGGAGETQYF. The CDR3 DNA is TGTGCCAGCAGCCAGAGCGGGGGTGCAGGGGAGACCCAGTACTTC.